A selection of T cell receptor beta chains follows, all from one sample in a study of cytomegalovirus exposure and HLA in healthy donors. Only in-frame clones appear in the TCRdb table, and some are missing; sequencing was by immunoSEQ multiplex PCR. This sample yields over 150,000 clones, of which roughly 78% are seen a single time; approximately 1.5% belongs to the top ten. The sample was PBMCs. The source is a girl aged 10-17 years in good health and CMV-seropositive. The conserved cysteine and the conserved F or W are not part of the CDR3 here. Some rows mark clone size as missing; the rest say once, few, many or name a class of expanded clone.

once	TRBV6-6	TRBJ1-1	ASRRRGWNTEAF
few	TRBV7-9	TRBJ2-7	ASSSGLAGGIYEQY
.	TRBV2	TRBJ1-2	ASSERRRKGGYT
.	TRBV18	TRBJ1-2	ASSPPGTGDHRGYT
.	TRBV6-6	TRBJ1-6	ASRRSGLDSPLH
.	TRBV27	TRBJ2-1	ASSLSAGATYNEQF
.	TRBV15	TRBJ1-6	ATSRDQRPGTGGFSPLH
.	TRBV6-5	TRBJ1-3	ASSTGISGNTIY
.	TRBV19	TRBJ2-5	ASNRNPTSGEAETQY
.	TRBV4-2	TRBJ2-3	ASSQEPGLAGGLSTDTQY
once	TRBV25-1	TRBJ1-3	ASSEFQDSRAGNTIY
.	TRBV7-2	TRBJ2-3	ASSYSATDTQY
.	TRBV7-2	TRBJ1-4	ASSSGGTNEKLF
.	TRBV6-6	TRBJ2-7	ASSPTGPYEQY
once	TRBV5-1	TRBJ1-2	ASSLSFGETGYT
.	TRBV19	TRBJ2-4	ASSTGEGHSLAKNIQY
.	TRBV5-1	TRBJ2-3	ASSLPGGVDTQY
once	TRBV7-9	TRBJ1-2	SSSSSGAGLGGYT
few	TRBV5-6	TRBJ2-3	ASSHLRDRGATDTQY
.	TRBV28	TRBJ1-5	ASTSLVGRGSGNQPQH
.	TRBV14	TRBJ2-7	ASSRYEDSYEQY
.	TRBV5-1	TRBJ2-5	ASSLAGGPQETQY
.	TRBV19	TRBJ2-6	ASSRTGAGANVLT
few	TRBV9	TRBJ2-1	ASSTLSGGDNEQF
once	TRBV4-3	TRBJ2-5	ASSQETSGGRETQY
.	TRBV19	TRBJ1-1	ASQGPGVNTEAF
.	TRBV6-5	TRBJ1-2	ASSYRTGLTNYGYT
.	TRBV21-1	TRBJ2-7	ASTNTSGGYTYEQY
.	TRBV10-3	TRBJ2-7	AITQTGNEQY
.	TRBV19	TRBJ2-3	ASSSGGADTQY
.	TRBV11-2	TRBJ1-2	ASSLDRDYGYT
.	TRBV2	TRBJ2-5	ASIGGGVEETQY
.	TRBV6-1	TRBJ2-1	ASSEWGLAGGNEQF
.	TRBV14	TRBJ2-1	ASSHGTSGLVNEQF
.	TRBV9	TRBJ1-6	ASSRDRYNSPLH
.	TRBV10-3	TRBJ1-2	AISPDRNYGYT
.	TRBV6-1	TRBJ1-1	AISETGVLNTEAF
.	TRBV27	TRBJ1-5	ASSLQGLDQPQH
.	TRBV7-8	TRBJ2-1	ASSLGTTYNEQF
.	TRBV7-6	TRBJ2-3	ASSFSGGASDTQY
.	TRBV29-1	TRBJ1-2	SVLGTGGDYGYT
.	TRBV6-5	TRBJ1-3	ASSYQMRAGNTIY
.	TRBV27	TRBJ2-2	ASTQGIGLLNTGELF
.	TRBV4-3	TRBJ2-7	ASSQYGGIYEQY
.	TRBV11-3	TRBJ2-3	ASSPGLAGTFTDTQY
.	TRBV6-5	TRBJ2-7	ASSPQGGPYEQY
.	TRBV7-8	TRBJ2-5	ASSSERSQETQY
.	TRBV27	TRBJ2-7	ATCGQGDHEQY
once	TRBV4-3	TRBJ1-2	ASSQGGQTLYGYT
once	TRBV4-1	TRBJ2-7	ASSQATASYEQY
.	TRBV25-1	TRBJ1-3	ASSTGQIAGNTIY
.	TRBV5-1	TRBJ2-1	ASSSPRGGLAGYNEQF
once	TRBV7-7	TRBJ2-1	ASSLHLLGYEQF
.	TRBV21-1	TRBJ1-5	ASSKVKDRGLVGNQPQH
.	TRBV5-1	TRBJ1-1	ASSTDLGQSMNTEAF